This section outlines one T cell receptor beta chain sequence together with its context. The antigen is not known. This record comes from a study of cytomegalovirus exposure and HLA in healthy donors. PCR involved 60 Vbeta and 13 Jbeta primers. The method was immunoSEQ multiplex PCR; TCRdb's version includes in-frame clones alone and lacks a portion of them. The sample has under 150,000 clones, about 85% seen once. Findings of the study overall: The authors listed about 170 TCR beta chains as cytomegalovirus-associated. CMV serostatus was the only recorded immune exposure for donors. In all likelihood, a cluster of highly shared sequence variants was a sequencing artifact.

The germline V gene has CDR1 LGHNA and CDR2 YNFKEQ. The CDR3 spans 11 residues. Trimming removed 4 bases from V and 11 bases from J; junction bases left unmatched: 2. Specimen: PBMCs. This clonotype was sampled from a boy aged 2 to 10 in good health and CMV-seronegative. This chain connects TRBV4-2 to TRBJ2-3, with 8 bases fitting TRBD1. The CDR3 coding sequence is TGTGCCAGCAGCCCAGGACAGGGGCAGTATTTT. Encoded protein: CASSPGQGQYF.